The 3 T cell receptor beta chains below come from one sample, sequenced in a study of blood T cell repertoires in COVID-19. Data came from immunoSEQ multiplex PCR; TCRdb stores just in-frame clones and leaves some out. The repertoire has some 300,000 clones, about 90% of them found once; the top ten carry approximately 6.5%. Sample: peripheral blood. These receptors were taken from a woman aged 50 to 60 with COVID-19, enrolled during active disease.

This chain uses TRBV5-4 with TRBJ1-3; the D is unclear. V was clipped by 3 bases and J by 4 bases, with 14 bases between them. Germline V gene data show CDR1 as SGHNT and CDR2 as YYREEE (reference sequence). This CDR3 has 15 residues. The CDR3 sequence: CASSSNSFSGNTIYF. In DNA, the CDR3 is TGTGCCAGCAGCTCCAACAGCTTCTCCGGAAACACCATATATTTT.

The rearrangement uses TRBV6-5 and TRBJ2-1; D remains ambiguous. V was shortened by 4 bases and J by 0 bases, with 13 bases between the two germline ends. Germline values: CDR1 MNHEY, CDR2 SVGAGI. The CDR3 sequence is 16 residues long. The CDR3 is CASSSFAAISYNEQFF. DNA of the CDR3: TGTGCCAGCAGTTCCTTTGCCGCGATCTCCTACAATGAGCAGTTCTTC.

CDR3 coding DNA: TGTGCCACCAGTGACCCGTATCTAGCGGGAGGTGAGACCCAGTACTTC. This gives the protein CATSDPYLAGGETQYF. This chain uses TRBV24-1 with TRBJ2-5; 11 bases are shared with TRBD2. The CDR3 totals 16 residues. The germline V gene encodes CDR1 KGHDR and CDR2 SFDVKD. V was pared by 4 bases and J by 5 bases, with 8 bases of the junction left unmatched.